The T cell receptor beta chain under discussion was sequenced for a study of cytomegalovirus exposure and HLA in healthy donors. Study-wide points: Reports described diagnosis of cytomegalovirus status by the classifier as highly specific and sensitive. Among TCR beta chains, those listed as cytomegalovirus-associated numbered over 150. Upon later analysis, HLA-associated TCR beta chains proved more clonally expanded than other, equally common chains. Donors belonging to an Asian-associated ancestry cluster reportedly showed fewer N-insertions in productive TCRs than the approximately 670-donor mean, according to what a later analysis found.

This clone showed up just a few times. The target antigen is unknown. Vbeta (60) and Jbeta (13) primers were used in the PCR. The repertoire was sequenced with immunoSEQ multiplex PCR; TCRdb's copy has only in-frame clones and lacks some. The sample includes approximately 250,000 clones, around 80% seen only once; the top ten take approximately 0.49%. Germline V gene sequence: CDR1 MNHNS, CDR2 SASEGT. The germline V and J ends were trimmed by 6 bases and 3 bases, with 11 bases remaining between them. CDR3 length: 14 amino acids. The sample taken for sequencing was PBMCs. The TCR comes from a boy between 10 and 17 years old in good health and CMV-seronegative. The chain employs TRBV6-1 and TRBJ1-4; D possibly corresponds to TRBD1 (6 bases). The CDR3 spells CASRGGAANEKLFF. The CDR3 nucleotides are TGTGCCAGCAGGGGGGGGGCAGCTAATGAAAAACTGTTTTTT.